The next 9 T cell receptor beta chains were all read from a single sample in a study of T cells in Graves' hyperthyroidism and ophthalmopathy. Using RNA transcripts as the source, TCR beta CDR3 regions were amplified. Carried out on the TCR CDR3, a first-round RT-PCR used the HTBI primer set. MiXCR, run by TCRdb on the multiplex PCR reads, gives a single entry per CDR3 protein. The data hold roughly 570,000 distinct CDR3 sequences, with 46% observed a single time. The sequenced material came from peripheral blood or thyroid tissue (not recorded which). Receptors were obtained from a woman aged 18-29 years with Graves' hyperthyroidism.

This clonotype was counted only a few times. The chain recombines TRBV6-5 with TRBJ1-5; a weak D match, TRBD1 (5 bases). V was trimmed by 5 bases and J by 5 bases, leaving 16 bases between them. The CDR3 totals 15 residues. CDR1 MNHEY and CDR2 SVGAGI come from the germline V gene. CDR3 sequence reads: CASSVGPGLDQPQHF. For the CDR3, the DNA is TGTGCCAGCAGTGTGGGGCCGGGGCTCGATCAGCCCCAGCATTTT.

V gene TRBV7-2 combines with J gene TRBJ1-2; D call uncertain. Trimming left V 7 bases short and J 4 bases short, with 19 bases between. The CDR3 is 15 residues long. CDR1 is SGHTA and CDR2 is FQGNSA in the germline V gene. CDR3 in amino acids: CASTGSREGIYGYTF. DNA of the CDR3: TGTGCCAGCACAGGATCGAGGGAGGGAATCTATGGCTACACCTTC.

This clonotype was counted once. The CDR3 DNA follows: TGTGCCAGCTCACCACCGGGGACAGGGGGCTCCGAGCAGTACTTC. Its translation is CASSPPGTGGSEQYF. This rearrangement joins TRBV18 to TRBJ2-7; 12 nucleotides line up with TRBD1. The CDR3 totals 15 residues. V lost 0 bases to trimming and J lost 6 bases; unmatched junction nucleotides: 3. Germline CDR1 reads KGHSH; CDR2 reads LQKENI.

The chain uses TRBV24-1 and TRBJ2-1, with TRBD2 identical over 7 bases. Germline CDR1 and CDR2: KGHDR and SFDVKD. CDR3 length: 15 amino acids. V was clipped by 4 bases and J by 5 bases; unmatched bases: 7. The CDR3 reads CATSETQRGNNEQFF. CDR3 DNA sequence: TGTGCCACCAGTGAGACCCAGCGGGGTAACAATGAGCAGTTCTTC.

This clonotype has at least ten counts. The CDR3 region is CAITQGSHGYTF. As DNA, the CDR3 is TGTGCCATCACCCAGGGATCCCATGGCTACACCTTC. V gene TRBV10-3 combines with J gene TRBJ1-2, with D possibly being TRBD1 (5 bases). From germline, CDR1 is ENHRY and CDR2 SYGVKD. The CDR3 covers 12 residues. The V end was cut by 7 bases, the J end by 6 bases, with 12 bases between.

This clonotype showed up many times. The V call is TRBV2, the J call TRBJ1-1; TRBD1 matches at 10 bases. Losses at the gene ends were 6 bases for V and 6 bases for J; bases not matched to a gene: 7. The CDR3 extends over 14 amino acids. From germline, CDR1 is SNHLY and CDR2 FYNNEI. The CDR3 region has the DNA TGTGCCAGCAGGCCGGGACAGGGGTGGTCTGAAGCTTTCTTT. Translated, it gives CASRPGQGWSEAFF. Together with reference TRBV2 and TRBJ1-1, the CDR3 gives the full variable domain: EPEVTQTPSHQVTQMGQEVILRCVPISNHLYFYWYRQILGQKVEFLVSFYNNEISEKSEIFDDQFSVERPDGSNFTLKIRSTKLEDSAMYFCASRPGQGWSEAFFGQGTRLTVV.

At least ten counts were recorded for this clonotype. The CDR3: CASRDQGSTEAFF. The CDR3 coding sequence is TGTGCCAGCAGAGATCAGGGCAGCACTGAAGCTTTCTTT. The chain joins TRBV25-1 to TRBJ1-1, with D perhaps TRBD1 (5 bases). The V and J ends lost 6 bases and 4 bases respectively, with 12 bases between them. Germline V CDR1 and CDR2: MGHDK, SYGVNS. This CDR3 region has 13 residues.

The chain links TRBV10-3 to TRBJ2-1; 9 bases are a match to TRBD2. V was pared by 4 bases and J by 8 bases, with 18 bases of the junction left unmatched. The CDR3 runs 18 residues. Germline CDR1 is ENHRY and CDR2 is SYGVKD. In DNA form, the CDR3 reads TGTGCCATCAGTGGAAGAGGGGGCGGGAGGGCCACAGTCGATGAGCAGTTCTTC. Its protein product is CAISGRGGGRATVDEQFF.

The J gene is TRBJ2-1, the V gene TRBV7-9, with 11 bases matching TRBD2. From germline, CDR1 is SEHNR and CDR2 FQNEAQ (reference sequence). The CDR3 has 15 residues. After removal of 6 bases from V and 3 bases from J, the junction contained 4 bases not matched to a gene. This CDR3 reads CASRTSGTHYNEQFF. For the CDR3, the DNA is TGTGCCAGCAGGACTAGCGGGACTCACTACAATGAGCAGTTCTTC.